This T cell receptor beta chain was identified during a study of blood T cell repertoires in COVID-19 (dated by TCRdb to 2018 to 2020). With regard to the full study: Collaborator samples came from the United States, Italy and Spain and covered acute and convalescent phases of COVID-19. The material from the prospective study consisted of cDNA or gDNA derived from T cells, B-cell-depleted T cells, or PBMCs. Samples came from the ongoing ImmuneRACE study (first 160 participants) plus 1,254 subjects from 6 global collaborators. Subjects who had been exposed to COVID-19, were actively infected with it, or had recovered from it provided the deeply sampled blood TCRbeta repertoires that made up the dataset. A freely available public database, intended as a resource for researchers studying the immune response to SARS-CoV-2, is where the repertoires were released. Nearly every sample came with metadata listing a de-identified subject ID, COVID-19 status, age in years and sex. Where available, HLA class I and class II types were obtained from metadata supplied by the sample provider rather than from assay-based typing. Broad study findings and their caveats: How much clinical and demographic metadata was included differed by source and by participant, and the metadata was provided uncurated.

Worth noting for this clone: It has no known antigen specificity. The sample holds no much larger clone one base away, and base qualities are not on file.

The collaborating institutions used their own protocols to collect whole blood in K2EDTA tubes. For TCRbeta analysis, collaborator samples were shipped as frozen whole blood, as isolated PBMCs, or as DNA extracted from either sample type. The immunoSEQ Assay, a bias-controlled multiplex PCR, was used to amplify TCRbeta CDR3 regions from genomic DNA. As for how the authors treated the data: The number of nucleated cells in each sample was estimated from the amplification of reference gene primers within the assay. Sequence reads were collapsed and filtered to measure the absolute abundance of every unique TCRbeta CDR3 rearrangement. For each sample, productive Simpson clonality was calculated as the square root of Simpson's diversity index across productive rearrangements. TCRdb mirrors the immuneACCESS table, restricted to in-frame sequences. Some clones are absent from its copies; in checked studies, under half trace to an unresolved V gene, and the reason for the others is unknown. Clonal size and the V and J genes are those of that table, whereas D and trimming came from the DNA. The sample table records some 120,000 clones; approximately 77% of these occur just once. Together, the top ten hold around 20% of the sample.

This receptor was identified in an elderly man with acute or convalescent COVID-19. The sequenced sample consisted of peripheral blood.

The DNA sequence is given as TGTGCCAGCAGCCGTTCTAGTTACGAAGAGACCCAGTACTTC. It translates to CASSRSSYEETQYF. The receptor chain draws on TRBV3-1 (or the pseudogene TRBV3-2) and TRBJ2-5, with the D gene uncertain. The V end loses 4 bases and the J end loses 3 bases, and a stretch of 12 bases separates them. From the germline V gene (reference sequence), CDR1 is LGHDT and CDR2 is YNNKEL. The CDR3 spans 14 residues, from the cysteine through the phenylalanine. Only the CDR3 part of the read is kept: 42 bases, read in frame from the first base.